This entry is about one T cell receptor (beta chain). Its matching antigen is unknown. This sample stems from a study of cytomegalovirus exposure and HLA in healthy donors. Whole-study results and caveats: Per a later analysis, about 15,000 TCR beta sequences showed association with HLA alleles at 0.05 false discovery rate. A missense DCLRE1C variant was associated with V- and J-gene trimming of TCR beta chains in a later analysis, and an independent cohort replicated the association.

The primer mix had 60 Vbeta and 13 Jbeta primers. The method was immunoSEQ multiplex PCR; TCRdb's version includes in-frame clones alone and lacks a portion of them. Of roughly 180,000 clones in the sample, more than 75% were seen once. Trimming took off 2 bases at V and 6 bases at J, with 19 bases between the two ends. The length of the CDR3 is 17 residues. The rearrangement uses TRBV23-1 and TRBJ2-2; a possible D gene is TRBD1 (7 bases). TRBV23-1 is given ORF status, its function remaining uncertain. Sequencing was performed on PBMCs. The TCR comes from a woman in her thirties in good health and CMV-seropositive. CDR3: CASSQPPRGRGAGELFF. CDR3 nucleotide sequence: TGCGCCAGCAGTCAACCTCCTAGGGGCAGGGGGGCCGGGGAGCTGTTTTTT.